This TCR beta chain is drawn from a study of T cell responses to AZD1222 COVID-19 vaccine. Repertoires were generated with immunoSEQ multiplex PCR, while TCRdb's copy carries only in-frame clones and drops some. The sample carries 100,000 or so clones, approximately 91% recorded once. This CDR3 contains 15 residues. J gave up 6 bases and V 3 bases, and 5 bases lay outside the gene matches. Germline CDR1 and CDR2: SGHTA and FQGTGA. The clonotype was recovered from an adult who received the AZD1222 COVID-19 vaccine. The rearrangement joins TRBV7-3 to TRBJ1-5; TRBD1 matches at 10 bases. The sample consisted of peripheral blood, taken 28 days after the second AZD1222 dose. This chain's CDR3 is CASSLGQGIGQPQHF. The CDR3 nucleotides read TGTGCCAGCAGCTTGGGACAGGGGATCGGTCAGCCCCAGCATTTT.